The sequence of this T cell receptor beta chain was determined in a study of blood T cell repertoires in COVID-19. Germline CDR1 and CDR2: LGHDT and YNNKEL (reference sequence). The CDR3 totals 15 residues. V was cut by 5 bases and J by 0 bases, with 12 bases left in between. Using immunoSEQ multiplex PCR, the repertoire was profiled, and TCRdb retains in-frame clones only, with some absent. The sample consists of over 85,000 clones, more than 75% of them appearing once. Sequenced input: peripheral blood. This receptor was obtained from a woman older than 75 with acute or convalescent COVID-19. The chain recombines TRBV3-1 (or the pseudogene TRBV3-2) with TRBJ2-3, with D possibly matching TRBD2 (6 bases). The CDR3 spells CASSSPGTSTDTQYF. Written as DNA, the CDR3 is TGTGCCAGCAGCTCCCCCGGGACTAGCACAGATACGCAGTATTTT.